The present T cell receptor beta chain was sequenced within a study of cytomegalovirus exposure and HLA in healthy donors. In the PCR, 60 Vbeta and 13 Jbeta primers were used. The table came from immunoSEQ multiplex PCR; TCRdb's copy has only in-frame clones and leaves some out. The sample carries about 140,000 clones, 75% to 85% recorded once. This CDR3 contains 16 residues. From germline, CDR1 is SEHNR and CDR2 FQNEAQ (reference sequence). The ends were cut back, 3 bases at V and 2 bases at J, with 17 bases in the middle. The chain couples TRBV7-9 to TRBJ2-7; tentative D call: TRBD2 (6 bases). Sample: PBMCs. This clonotype originated in a female donor in good health and CMV-seronegative. CDR3 sequence reads: CASSFGGASAAYEQYF. CDR3 sequence (DNA): TGTGCCAGCAGCTTTGGAGGGGCTTCAGCCGCCTACGAGCAGTACTTC.